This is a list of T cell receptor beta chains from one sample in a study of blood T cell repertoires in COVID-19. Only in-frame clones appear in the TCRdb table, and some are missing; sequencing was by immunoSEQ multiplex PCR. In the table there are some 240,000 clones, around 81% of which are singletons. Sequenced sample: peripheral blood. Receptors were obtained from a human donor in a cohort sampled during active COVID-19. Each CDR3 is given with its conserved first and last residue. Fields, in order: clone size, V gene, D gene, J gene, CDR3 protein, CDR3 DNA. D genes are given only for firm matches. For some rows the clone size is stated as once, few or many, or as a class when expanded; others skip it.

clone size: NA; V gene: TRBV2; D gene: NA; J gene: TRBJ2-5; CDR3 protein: CASSVGSKETQYF; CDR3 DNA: TGTGCCAGCAGTGTGGGTAGCAAAGAGACCCAGTACTTC
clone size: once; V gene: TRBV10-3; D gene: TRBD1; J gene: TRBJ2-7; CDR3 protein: CAISEGQGAPEQYF; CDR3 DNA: TGTGCCATCAGCGAAGGACAGGGGGCTCCCGAGCAGTACTTC
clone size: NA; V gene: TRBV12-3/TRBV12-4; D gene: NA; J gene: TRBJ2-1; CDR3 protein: CASSRSSYNEQFF; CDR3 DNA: TGTGCCAGCAGTCGCAGCTCCTACAATGAGCAGTTCTTC
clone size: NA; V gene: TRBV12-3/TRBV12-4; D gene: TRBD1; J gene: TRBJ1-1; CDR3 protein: CASSRTGRTEAFF; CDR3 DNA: TGTGCCAGCAGTCGGACAGGGCGAACTGAAGCTTTCTTT
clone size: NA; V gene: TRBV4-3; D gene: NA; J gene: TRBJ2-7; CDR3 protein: CASSQGTQQGRPYEQYF; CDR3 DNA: TGCGCCAGCAGCCAAGGGACCCAACAGGGGAGGCCCTACGAGCAGTACTTC
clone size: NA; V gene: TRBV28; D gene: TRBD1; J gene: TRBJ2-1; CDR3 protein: CASRAFGQGKPEQFF; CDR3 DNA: TGTGCCAGCAGGGCTTTCGGACAGGGGAAGCCTGAGCAGTTCTTC
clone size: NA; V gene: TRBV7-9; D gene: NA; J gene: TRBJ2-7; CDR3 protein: CASSSNQFYEQYF; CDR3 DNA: TGTGCCAGCAGCTCAAATCAGTTTTACGAGCAGTACTTC
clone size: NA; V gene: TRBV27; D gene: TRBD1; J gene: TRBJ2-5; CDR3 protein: CASSFWGGTGGQETQYF; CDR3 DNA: TGTGCCAGCAGTTTCTGGGGCGGGACAGGAGGTCAAGAGACCCAGTACTTC
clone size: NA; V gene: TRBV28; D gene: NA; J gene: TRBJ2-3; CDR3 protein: CASTRGSYTDTQYF; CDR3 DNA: TGTGCCAGCACCCGCGGTTCATACACAGATACGCAGTATTTT
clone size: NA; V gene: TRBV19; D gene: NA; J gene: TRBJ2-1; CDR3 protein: CASPFSPNEQFF; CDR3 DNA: TGTGCCAGCCCTTTCAGTCCGAATGAGCAGTTCTTC
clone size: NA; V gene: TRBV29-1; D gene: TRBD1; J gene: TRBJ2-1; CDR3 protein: CSVSYRTGNEQFF; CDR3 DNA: TGCAGCGTTTCGTATAGGACAGGGAATGAGCAGTTCTTC
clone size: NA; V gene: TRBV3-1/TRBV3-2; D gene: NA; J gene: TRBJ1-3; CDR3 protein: CASRFQNSGNTIYF; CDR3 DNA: TGTGCCAGCCGCTTCCAGAACTCTGGAAACACCATATATTTT
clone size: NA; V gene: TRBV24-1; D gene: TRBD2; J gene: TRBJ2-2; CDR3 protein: CATSGASGRTGELFF; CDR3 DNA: TGTGCCACCAGTGGAGCTAGCGGGAGAACCGGGGAGCTGTTTTTT
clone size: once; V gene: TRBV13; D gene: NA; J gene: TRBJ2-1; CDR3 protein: CASSLGPAGRGYNEQFF; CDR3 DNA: TGTGCCAGCAGCTTAGGGCCTGCGGGAAGAGGCTACAATGAGCAGTTCTTC
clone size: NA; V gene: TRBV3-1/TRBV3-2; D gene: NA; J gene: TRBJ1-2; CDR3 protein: CASSQVAQGIGPYGYTF; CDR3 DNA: TGTGCCAGCAGCCAAGTCGCACAGGGTATAGGGCCCTATGGCTACACCTTC
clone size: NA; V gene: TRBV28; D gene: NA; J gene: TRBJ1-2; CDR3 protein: CASSPNRDYGYTF; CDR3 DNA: TGTGCCAGCAGCCCTAACAGGGACTATGGCTACACCTTC
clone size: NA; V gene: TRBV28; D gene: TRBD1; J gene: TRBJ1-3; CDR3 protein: CASSFQGAGNTIYF; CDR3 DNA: TGTGCCAGCAGTTTCCAGGGGGCCGGAAACACCATATATTTT
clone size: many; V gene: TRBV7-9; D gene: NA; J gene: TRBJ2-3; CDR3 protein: CASSSLPDTQYF; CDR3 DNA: TGTGCCAGCAGCTCACTACCGGATACGCAGTATTTT
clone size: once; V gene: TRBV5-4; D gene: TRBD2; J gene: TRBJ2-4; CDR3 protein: CASSLESGTGNIQYF; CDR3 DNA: TGTGCCAGCAGCTTGGAGAGCGGGACGGGAAACATTCAGTACTTC
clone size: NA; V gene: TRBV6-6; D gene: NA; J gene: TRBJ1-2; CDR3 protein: CASITLRYGYTF; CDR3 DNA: TGTGCCAGCATTACCCTGAGATATGGCTACACCTTC
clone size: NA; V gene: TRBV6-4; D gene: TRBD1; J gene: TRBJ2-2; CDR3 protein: CASSDSPTGATGELFF; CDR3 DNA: TGTGCCAGCAGTGACTCCCCGACAGGGGCTACCGGGGAGCTGTTTTTT
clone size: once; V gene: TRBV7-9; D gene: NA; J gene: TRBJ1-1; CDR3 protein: CASSFSNTEAFF; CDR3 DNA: TGTGCCAGCAGCTTCTCTAACACTGAAGCTTTCTTT
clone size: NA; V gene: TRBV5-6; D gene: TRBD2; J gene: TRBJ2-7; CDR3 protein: CASSMPRTSGSYEQYF; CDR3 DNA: TGTGCCAGCAGCATGCCTAGGACTAGCGGGAGCTACGAGCAGTACTTC
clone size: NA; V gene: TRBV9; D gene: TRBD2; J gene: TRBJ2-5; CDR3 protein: CASSVQAGSQETQYF; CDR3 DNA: TGTGCCAGCAGCGTACAAGCGGGGAGCCAAGAGACCCAGTACTTC
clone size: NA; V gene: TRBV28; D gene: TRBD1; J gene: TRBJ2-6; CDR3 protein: CASSLGQGHSGANVLTF; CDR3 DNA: TGTGCCAGCAGTTTGGGACAGGGCCACTCTGGGGCCAACGTCCTGACTTTC
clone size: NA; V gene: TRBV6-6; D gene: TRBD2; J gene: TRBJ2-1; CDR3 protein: CASSPSGASYNEQFF; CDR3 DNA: TGTGCCAGCAGTCCTAGCGGGGCCTCCTACAATGAGCAGTTCTTC
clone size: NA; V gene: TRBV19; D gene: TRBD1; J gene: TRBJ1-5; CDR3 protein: CASSIVPGTGGQPQHF; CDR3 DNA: TGTGCCAGTAGTATAGTACCCGGGACAGGGGGCCAGCCCCAGCATTTT
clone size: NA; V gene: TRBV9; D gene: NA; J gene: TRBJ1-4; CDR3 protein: CASSVASGGEYEKLFF; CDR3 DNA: TGTGCCAGCAGCGTAGCAAGCGGCGGCGAATACGAAAAACTGTTTTTT
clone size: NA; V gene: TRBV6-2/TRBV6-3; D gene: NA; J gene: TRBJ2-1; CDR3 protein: CASSYGGSYNEQFF; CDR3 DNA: TGTGCCAGCAGTTACGGGGGGTCCTACAATGAGCAGTTCTTC
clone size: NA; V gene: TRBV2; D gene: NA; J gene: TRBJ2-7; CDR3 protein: CASSPDRGREQYF; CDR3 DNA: TGTGCCAGTTCTCCCGACCGCGGAAGGGAGCAGTACTTC
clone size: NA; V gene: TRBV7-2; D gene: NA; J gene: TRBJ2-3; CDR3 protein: CASSLGGPGDTQYF; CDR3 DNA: TGTGCCAGCAGCTTGGGGGGGCCCGGTGATACGCAGTATTTT
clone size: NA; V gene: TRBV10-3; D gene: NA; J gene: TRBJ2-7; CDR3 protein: CAISDGTPSTYEQYF; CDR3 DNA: TGTGCCATCAGTGATGGGACACCCTCTACCTACGAGCAGTACTTC